This T cell receptor beta chain emerged from a study of blood T cell repertoires in COVID-19. Study details: Acute and convalescent COVID-19 specimens originated in the United States, Italy and Spain. T cells, B-cell-depleted T cells, or PBMCs supplied cDNA or gDNA.

In the original processing: For nucleated cells, counts were estimated from reference gene primer amplification. Method: immunoSEQ multiplex PCR; TCRdb's copy keeps in-frame clones and lacks some. Clonal size and the V and J genes are those of that table, whereas D and trimming came from the DNA. The sample includes under 150,000 clones, 65% to 85% seen only once; the top ten take 10% to 15%. Germline lookup yields CDR1 LNHDA and CDR2 SQIVND (reference sequence). The CDR3 covers 16 residues. Germline trimming cut 5 bases from V and 1 base from J; bases unmatched to any gene: 6. The V and J genes are TRBV19 and TRBJ2-3, with 10 bases lining up with TRBD2. The sequence derives from a man aged 55 to 69 with active or convalescent COVID-19. The sequenced material came from peripheral blood. DNA of the CDR3: TGTGCCAGTAGTGGCCGCGGGACTAGCGGCACAGATACGCAGTATTTT. Protein sequence: CASSGRGTSGTDTQYF.